Presented here are 15 T cell receptor beta chains from one specimen sequenced in a study of control samples from healthy donors and cancer patients (TCRdb year 2020). The library was made by the immunoSEQ multiplex PCR assay. The immuneACCESS repertoire file appears here via TCRdb, limited to in-frame rearrangements. These files lack a portion of the clones; in checked studies, under half of the deficit traces to unresolved V genes, and the cause of the others is not known. The sample contains under 85,000 clones, around 94% of them found a single time. The top ten clones comprise about 6% of the sample. Sequences were obtained from blood. The receptors were sampled from a woman aged 40 to 50 in good health.

DNA for the CDR3: TGTGCCAGCAGCGTAGACTACAATGAGCAGTTCTTC. Amino acids: CASSVDYNEQFF. This chain uses TRBV9 with TRBJ2-1; no clear D. This CDR3 comprises 12 residues. Germline V gives CDR1 SGDLS, CDR2 YYNGEE. V was cut by 0 bases and J by 3 bases, with 1 base left in between.

This clone occurred once. The rearrangement links TRBV28 to TRBJ1-1; D is perhaps TRBD1 (6 bases). Germline loops: CDR1 MDHEN, CDR2 SYDVKM. The CDR3 is made up of 12 amino acids. Trimming took 6 bases from V and 13 from J, leaving 18 bases between them. DNA of the CDR3: TGTGCCAGCAGGTCAACCGGACAGTTCGATTTCTTT. Amino acids: CASRSTGQFDFF. Supplemented by reference TRBV28 and TRBJ1-1, the full variable domain reads DVKVTQSSRYLVKRTGEKVFLECVQDMDHENMFWYRQDPGLGLRLIYFSYDVKMKEKGDIPEGYSVSREKKERFSLILESASTNQTSMYLCASRSTGQFDFFGQGTRLTVV.

V usage is TRBV2 and J usage is TRBJ2-2; 9 bases line up with TRBD2. The CDR3 loop spans 17 amino acids. V gave up 7 bases and J gave up 3 bases; unmatched junction bases: 12. Germline CDR1 is SNHLY and CDR2 is FYNNEI. The CDR3 nucleotides read TGTGCCAGCAACCAAGGTCTAGCGGGGAGATACACCGGGGAGCTGTTTTTT. Translated, it gives CASNQGLAGRYTGELFF.

CDR3 loop: CASSLGSQSDEQYF. The CDR3 DNA sequence: TGCGCCAGCAGCTTGGGGTCGCAGTCCGACGAGCAGTACTTC. V usage is TRBV5-1 and J usage is TRBJ2-7; the D is unclear. CDR1 and CDR2 from the germline V gene are SGHRS and YFSETQ. V was trimmed by 0 bases and J by 5 bases, leaving 12 bases between them. The CDR3 is 14 amino acids. The whole variable domain, remainder taken from reference TRBV5-1 and TRBJ2-7, is KAGVTQTPRYLIKTRGQQVTLSCSPISGHRSVSWYQQTPGQGLQFLFEYFSETQRNKGNFPGRFSGRQFSNSRSEMNVSTLELGDSALYLCASSLGSQSDEQYFGPGTRLTVT.

This clone occurred once. The chain combines TRBV7-2 with TRBJ2-1; 9 bases are a match to TRBD2. The V gene's germline CDR1 is SGHTA and CDR2 FQGNSA. The CDR3 contains 13 residues. The trim removed 11 bases at V and 3 bases at J, leaving 5 bases unmatched. The CDR3: CASAGGVYNEQFF. The CDR3 bases are TGTGCCTCGGCGGGGGGGGTCTACAATGAGCAGTTCTTC. The full variable domain, in which reference TRBV7-2 and TRBJ2-1 provide the parts outside the CDR3, is GAGVSQSPSNKVTEKGKDVELRCDPISGHTALYWYRQSLGQGLEFLIYFQGNSAPDKSGLPSDRFSAERTGGSVSTLTIQRTQQEDSAVYLCASAGGVYNEQFFGPGTRLTVL.

This chain connects TRBV5-4 to TRBJ2-1; D ambiguous. Trimming stripped 0 bases from V and 10 bases from J, with 11 bases between. The CDR3 has 13 amino acids. CDR1 is SGHNT and CDR2 is YYREEE in the germline V gene (reference sequence). CDR3 loop: CASSLVPDREQFF. For the CDR3, the DNA is TGTGCCAGCAGCTTGGTGCCCGACCGGGAGCAGTTCTTC.

This clone was detected once. This chain uses TRBV14 with TRBJ2-3; TRBD2 matches at 7 bases. The length of the CDR3 is 15 residues. The germline CDR1 and CDR2 sequences are SGHDN and FVKESK. Losses at the gene ends were 8 bases for V and 4 bases for J; bases not matched to a gene: 12. The CDR3 region has the DNA TGTGCCAGCGGGACGGGCGGGAGCGGCGCAGATACGCAGTATTTT. Translation gives CASGTGGSGADTQYF. The whole variable domain, remainder taken from reference TRBV14 and TRBJ2-3, is EAGVTQFPSHSVIEKGQTVTLRCDPISGHDNLYWYRRVMGKEIKFLLHFVKESKQDESGMPNNRFLAERTGGTYSTLKVQPAELEDSGVYFCASGTGGSGADTQYFGPGTRLTVL.

CDR3 amino acids: CSVEDLGGKPEAFF. The CDR3 nucleotides are TGCAGCGTTGAAGATCTAGGAGGGAAGCCTGAAGCTTTCTTT. The chain employs TRBV29-1 and TRBJ1-1; no clear D. The V end was cut by 0 bases, the J end by 6 bases, with 14 bases between. The CDR3 extends over 14 amino acids. CDR1 and CDR2 from the germline V gene are SQVTM and ANQGSEA.

The V call is TRBV2, the J call TRBJ1-3; 8 bases fit TRBD1. Germline V gene lookup returns CDR1 SNHLY and CDR2 FYNNEI. The CDR3 totals 15 residues. The J segment lost 1 base and the V segment lost 6 bases, leaving 5 bases of the junction unmatched. CDR3 nucleotide sequence: TGTGCCAGCAGCGACAGGGGATGGTCTGGAAACACCATATATTTT. It yields the protein CASSDRGWSGNTIYF.

CDR3 residues: CASSRTGNNEQFF. CDR3 DNA sequence: TGTGCCAGCAGTCGGACAGGTAACAATGAGCAGTTCTTC. The chain has TRBV6-4 and TRBJ2-1, with 7 bases that match TRBD1. Germline V lookup: CDR1 MRHNA, CDR2 SNTAGT. The V segment lost 5 bases and the J segment 5 bases; nucleotides outside the gene matches: 3. The CDR3 loop spans 13 amino acids.

The chain combines TRBV18 with TRBJ1-5, with D unclear. Germline assignment: CDR1 KGHSH and CDR2 LQKENI. V dropped 3 bases and J dropped 4 bases, with 13 bases sitting between them. CDR3 length: 15 amino acids. In DNA, the CDR3 is TGTGCCAGCTCACCCCCGGGAGCCGGAAATCAGCCCCAGCATTTT. Translating gives CASSPPGAGNQPQHF. Full variable domain (rest looked up from reference TRBV18 and TRBJ1-5): NAGVMQNPRHLVRRRGQEARLRCSPMKGHSHVYWYRQLPEEGLKFMVYLQKENIIDESGMPKERFSAEFPKEGPSILRIQQVVRGDSAAYFCASSPPGAGNQPQHFGDGTRLSIL.

The chain carries TRBV19 and TRBJ2-3; no clear D. This CDR3 has 14 amino acids. Trimming left V 4 bases short and J 2 bases short, with 10 bases between. CDR1 LNHDA and CDR2 SQIVND come from the germline V gene (reference sequence). The CDR3 loop reads CASSSTAHTDTQYF. The CDR3 nucleotides read TGTGCCAGTAGTAGTACGGCACACACAGATACGCAGTATTTT.

The chain couples TRBV3-1 (or the pseudogene TRBV3-2) to TRBJ2-7; D remains ambiguous. V gave up 0 bases and J gave up 4 bases, with 13 bases separating them. Per the germline V gene, CDR1 is LGHDT and CDR2 is YNNKEL (reference sequence). The CDR3 extends over 15 amino acids. The CDR3 spells CASSQDSSYQYEQYF. The CDR3 DNA reads TGTGCCAGCAGCCAAGATTCATCGTACCAATACGAGCAGTACTTC.

The chain has TRBV5-6 and TRBJ2-5, with D unclear. Trimming shortened V by 3 bases and J by 4 bases, and 19 bases separated the two germline ends. There are 16 residues in the CDR3. Germline assignment: CDR1 SGHDT and CDR2 YYEEEE. In nucleotides, the CDR3 is TGTGCCAGCAGCTGGCGAGTAAGGGCCCTTGGAGAGACCCAGTACTTC. It codes for CASSWRVRALGETQYF.

The V and J genes are TRBV19 and TRBJ2-7; 9 bases fit TRBD2. In germline, CDR1 is LNHDA, CDR2 SQIVND (reference sequence). V gave up 6 bases and J gave up 2 bases; unmatched junction bases: 2. The CDR3 spans 13 residues. The CDR3 region is CASRTSGAYEQYF. The DNA of the CDR3 is TGTGCCAGTAGGACTAGCGGAGCCTACGAGCAGTACTTC.